This entry concerns a single T cell receptor (beta chain). Its antigen is unidentified. This specimen belongs to a study of T cell repertoires in cytomegalovirus infection. General study results and limits: Across the ex vivo response, the dominant clonotypes were HLA-C-restricted CMV-specific TCR beta clonotypes.

This CDR3 has 15 residues. V lost 6 bases, J lost 4 bases, and 18 bases lay in between. CDR1 is SGHAT and CDR2 is FQNNGV in the germline V gene. MiXCR, run by TCRdb on the reads, gives a single entry per CDR3 protein. The sample has some 270,000 distinct CDR3 sequences; 15% to 20% are singletons. The sequenced sample was CD8+ T cells from PBMCs. The chain recombines TRBV11-2 with TRBJ2-5; D gene uncertain. This TCR came from a human donor in good health (CMV status not recorded). Some clones in this sample may be carry-over from other donors' samples. The CDR3 region has the DNA TGTGCCAGCAGTAAGCCAGCTTCTCGCCCAGAGACCCAGTACTTC. Translating gives CASSKPASRPETQYF.